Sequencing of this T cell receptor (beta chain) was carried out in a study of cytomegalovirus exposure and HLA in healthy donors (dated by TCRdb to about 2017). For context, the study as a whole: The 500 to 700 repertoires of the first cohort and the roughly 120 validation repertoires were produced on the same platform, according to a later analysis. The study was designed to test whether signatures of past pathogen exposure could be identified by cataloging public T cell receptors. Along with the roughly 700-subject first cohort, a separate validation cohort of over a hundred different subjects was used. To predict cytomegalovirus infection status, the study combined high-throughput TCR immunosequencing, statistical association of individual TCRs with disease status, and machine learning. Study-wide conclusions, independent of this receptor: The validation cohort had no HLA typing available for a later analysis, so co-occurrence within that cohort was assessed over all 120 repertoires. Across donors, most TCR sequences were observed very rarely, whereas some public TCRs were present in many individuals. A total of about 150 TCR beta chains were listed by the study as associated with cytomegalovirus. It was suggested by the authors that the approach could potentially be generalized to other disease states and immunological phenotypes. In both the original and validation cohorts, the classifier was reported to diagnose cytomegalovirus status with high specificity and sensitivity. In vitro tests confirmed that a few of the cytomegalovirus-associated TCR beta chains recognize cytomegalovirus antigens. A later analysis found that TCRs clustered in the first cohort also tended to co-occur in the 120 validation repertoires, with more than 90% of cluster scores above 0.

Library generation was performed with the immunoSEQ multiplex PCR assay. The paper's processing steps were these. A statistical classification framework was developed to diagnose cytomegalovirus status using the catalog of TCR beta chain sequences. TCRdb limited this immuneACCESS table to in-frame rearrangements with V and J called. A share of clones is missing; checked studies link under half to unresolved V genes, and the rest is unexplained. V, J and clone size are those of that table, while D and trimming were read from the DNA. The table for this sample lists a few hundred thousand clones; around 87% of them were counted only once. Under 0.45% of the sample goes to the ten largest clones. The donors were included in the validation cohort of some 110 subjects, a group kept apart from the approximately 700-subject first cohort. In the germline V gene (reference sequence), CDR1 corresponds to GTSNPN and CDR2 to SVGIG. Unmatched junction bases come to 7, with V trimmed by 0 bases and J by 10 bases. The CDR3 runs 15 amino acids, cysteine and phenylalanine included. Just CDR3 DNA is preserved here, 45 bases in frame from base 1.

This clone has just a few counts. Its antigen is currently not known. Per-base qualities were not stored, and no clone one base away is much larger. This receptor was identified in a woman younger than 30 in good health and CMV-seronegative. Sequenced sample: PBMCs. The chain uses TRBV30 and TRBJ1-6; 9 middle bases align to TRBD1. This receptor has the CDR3 CAWSVAGTGRSPLHF. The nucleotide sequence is TGTGCCTGGAGTGTAGCCGGGACAGGGCGATCACCCCTCCACTTT.